Sequencing of this T cell receptor beta chain was carried out in a study of blood T cells in healthy people across ages. Together with a sample-barcoded 5' primer, a J-beta primer mix was included in a second PCR lasting roughly 6 to 12 cycles. TCRdb reprocessed the 5' RACE reads via MiXCR and lists one record per CDR3 protein. The profile shows over a million distinct CDR3 sequences, 59% of them singletons. The V gene's germline CDR1 is SGHDN and CDR2 FVKESK. CDR3 size: 14 residues. The clonotype comes from a man aged 18 to 30 in good health. The chain carries TRBV14 and TRBJ2-4; 9 nucleotides match TRBD2. The end of the DNA is better explained by TRBJ2-5, so the J call may be wrong. Sequenced sample: blood. CDR3 nucleotide sequence: TGTGCCAGCAGCCAGGGGACTAGCATAGAGACCCAGTACTTC. Translation: CASSQGTSIETQYF.